There are many counts of the clone carrying this T cell receptor beta chain. This entry comes from a study of human T cells and chemical hapten exposure. The time point is: patch test 1, 2 weeks after DPC sensitization. Sample treatment: therapeutic diphenylcyclopropenone sensitization with weekly scalp DPC. The CDR3 sequence is 12 residues long. Trimming shortened V by 1 base and J by 6 bases, and 3 bases separated the two germline ends. Unique molecular identifiers were affixed to discrete cDNA molecules within the library. MiXCR, run by TCRdb on the RACE reads, gives a single entry per CDR3 protein. The repertoire holds some 180,000 distinct CDR3 sequences, with under 25% as singletons.

Sequenced material: whole blood, taken in connection with sensitization to the hapten diphenylcyclopropenone (DPC). V is TRBV12-3 or TRBV12-4 and J is TRBJ2-2; D call uncertain. The source of this sequence is a woman aged 45-65 years with alopecia areata. Some clones in this sample may be carry-over from other donors' samples. The CDR3 nucleotides are TGTGCCAGCAGTTTAGTCGCCGGGGAGCTGTTTTTT. Protein sequence: CASSLVAGELFF.